Below are 7 T cell receptor beta chains sequenced from a single sample in a study of early stage breast cancer tumors. Profiled with immunoSEQ multiplex PCR; TCRdb holds only in-frame clones, not every one. This table holds around 9,700 clones, around 75% found once. Sequencing input: breast tumor tissue. The receptors stem from a person in their 70s with breast cancer.

This chain joins TRBV28 and TRBJ1-2; D is unclear. CDR3 length equals 12 residues. Germline values: CDR1 MDHEN, CDR2 SYDVKM. Trimming stripped 5 bases from V and 4 bases from J, with 8 bases between. The CDR3 region is CASSAIIYGYTF. CDR3 coding DNA: TGTGCCAGCAGTGCTATTATCTATGGCTACACCTTC.

By sample fraction, this clone is medium-sized (0.01 to 0.1%). This CDR3 reads CASSQGEGRDTQYF. CDR3 in DNA: TGCGCCAGCAGCCAAGGAGAAGGGAGGGATACGCAGTATTTT. V and J are TRBV4-1 and TRBJ2-3; the D gene is possibly TRBD2 (6 bases). CDR1 MGHRA and CDR2 YSYEKL come from the germline V gene. Trimming took off 1 base at V and 6 bases at J, with 11 bases between the two ends. There are 14 residues in the CDR3.

The J gene is TRBJ2-5, the V gene TRBV5-8; D remains ambiguous. Germline V gene lookup returns CDR1 SGHTS and CDR2 YDEGEE. The CDR3 runs 14 residues. With 0 bases removed from V and 1 base from J, the gap between germline ends came to 7 bases. The CDR3, as DNA: TGTGCCAGCAGCTTGGGGCACCTCCAAGAGACCCAGTACTTC. Protein product: CASSLGHLQETQYF.

V is TRBV7-9 and J is TRBJ1-1; 7 positions agree with TRBD1. The CDR3 is 15 amino acids. The germline V gene encodes CDR1 SEHNR and CDR2 FQNEAQ (reference sequence). Unmatched junction bases numbered 6, after V lost 4 bases and J lost 1 base. CDR3 sequence reads: CASSSPTGTNTEAFF. CDR3 sequence (DNA): TGTGCCAGCAGCTCCCCGACAGGGACGAACACTGAAGCTTTCTTT. Together with reference TRBV7-9 and TRBJ1-1, the CDR3 gives the full variable domain: DTGVSQNPRHKITKRGQNVTFRCDPISEHNRLYWYRQTLGQGPEFLTYFQNEAQLEKSRLLSDRFSAERPKGSFSTLEIQRTEQGDSAMYLCASSSPTGTNTEAFFGQGTRLTVV.

The chain has TRBV7-8 and TRBJ2-1, with D perhaps TRBD2 (5 bases). The CDR3 covers 14 residues. From germline, CDR1 is SGHVS and CDR2 FQNEAQ. V dropped 5 bases and J dropped 9 bases, with 17 bases sitting between them. This chain's CDR3 is CASSPAGSVGEQFF. For the CDR3, the DNA is TGTGCCAGCAGCCCTGCTGGGAGCGTGGGTGAGCAGTTCTTC. The complete variable domain, with remaining parts taken from reference TRBV7-8 and TRBJ2-1, reads GAGVSQSPRYKVAKRGQDVALRCDPISGHVSLFWYQQALGQGPEFLTYFQNEAQLDKSGLPSDRFFAERPEGSVSTLKIQRTQQEDSAVYLCASSPAGSVGEQFFGPGTRLTVL.

This chain joins TRBV5-1 and TRBJ1-6, with D uncertain. Between the trimmed V and J ends, which lost 5 bases and 7 bases, there was a span of 7 bases. Per germline, CDR1 SGHRS and CDR2 YFSETQ. CDR3 length equals 12 residues. CDR3 in amino acids: CASSSGNSPLHF. The CDR3 DNA reads TGCGCCAGCAGTTCAGGCAATTCACCCCTCCACTTT.

The CDR3 sequence: CASSRGGGFSYEQYF. CDR3 DNA sequence: TGTGCCAGCTCACGTGGAGGGGGCTTCTCCTACGAGCAGTACTTC. The chain joins TRBV18 to TRBJ2-7, with D perhaps TRBD1 (7 bases). The CDR3 runs to 15 residues. Deletions cut 4 bases from V and 0 bases from J, with 13 bases between. Germline loops: CDR1 KGHSH, CDR2 LQKENI.